A single sample gave rise to the 21 T cell receptor beta chains below, sequenced in a study of blood T cells in healthy people across ages. A J-beta primer mix and a sample-barcoded 5' primer were used in a second PCR of roughly 6 to 12 cycles. MiXCR was run by TCRdb on the 5' RACE reads, yielding one entry per CDR3 protein. The sample records about 840,000 distinct CDR3 sequences, around 29% being singletons. This sample was also put to use in a study of T cells of mothers and their children.

The sequenced material came from blood. The receptors shown here come from a woman aged 40 to 49 in good health.

This clonotype was seen a handful of times. The chain has TRBV6-2 or TRBV6-3 and TRBJ2-7; D unresolved. V lost 1 base and J lost 3, with 16 bases in between. This CDR3 contains 16 residues. Germline V gene sequence: CDR1 MNHEY, CDR2 SVGEGT. The CDR3 is CASSYYRRGEIYEQYF. CDR3 bases: TGTGCCAGCAGTTACTATCGGAGAGGAGAGATCTACGAGCAGTACTTC.

This clonotype was counted only a few times. The chain combines TRBV28 with TRBJ2-1, with TRBD1 identical over 8 bases. CDR3 length equals 16 residues. Germline loops: CDR1 MDHEN, CDR2 SYDVKM. The J segment lost 6 bases and the V segment lost 5 bases, leaving 12 bases of the junction unmatched. As DNA, the CDR3 is TGTGCCAGCAGTACCCTCAGGGGGCAAATAGTCAATGAGCAGTTCTTC. Translation: CASSTLRGQIVNEQFF.

The gene calls are TRBV20-1 and TRBJ1-2; tentative D call: TRBD1 (5 bases). Trimming cost V 6 bases and J 4 bases, with 15 bases left between them. Per germline, CDR1 DFQATT and CDR2 SNEGSKA (reference sequence). The CDR3 totals 13 residues. The CDR3 is CSANIRGVYGYTF. Here the CDR3 DNA reads TGCAGTGCCAACATACGAGGGGTCTATGGCTACACCTTC.

This clonotype was counted a few times. The V and J genes are TRBV7-6 and TRBJ2-3; 12 positions agree with TRBD2. Looked up from germline, CDR1 is SGHVS and CDR2 is FNYEAQ. Trimming cost V 1 base and J 6 bases; bases outside gene matches: 17. This CDR3 is 20 amino acids long. CDR3 sequence reads: CASSLVGPPLAGGRIDTQYF. The CDR3 region has the DNA TGTGCCAGCAGCTTAGTGGGACCTCCTCTAGCGGGGGGGCGAATCGATACGCAGTATTTT.

The rearrangement joins TRBV5-1 to TRBJ2-1, with D possibly being TRBD2 (6 bases). The germline V gene encodes CDR1 SGHRS and CDR2 YFSETQ. Trimming left V 0 bases short and J 0 bases short, with 10 bases between. This CDR3 region has 16 residues. This chain's CDR3 is CASSLGTTISYNEQFF. In DNA, the CDR3 is TGCGCCAGCAGCTTGGGGACTACAATCTCCTACAATGAGCAGTTCTTC.

The chain employs TRBV28 and TRBJ1-2; no clear D. This CDR3 is 14 amino acids long. V was pared by 5 bases and J by 3 bases, with 13 bases between. Germline lookup yields CDR1 MDHEN and CDR2 SYDVKM. CDR3: CASSANGVDYGYTF. Written as DNA, the CDR3 is TGTGCCAGCAGTGCTAATGGCGTGGACTATGGCTACACCTTC.

Ten or more counts support this clonotype. The gene calls are TRBV20-1 and TRBJ2-3; 7 nucleotides agree with TRBD2. Germline V gene lookup returns CDR1 DFQATT and CDR2 SNEGSKA (reference sequence). CDR3 size: 14 residues. Losses at the gene ends were 6 bases for V and 8 bases for J; bases not matched to a gene: 14. The CDR3 loop reads CSARDSGGHGTQYF. CDR3 nucleotides: TGCAGTGCAAGGGACTCGGGGGGTCACGGTACGCAGTATTTT.

This clonotype was observed a handful of times. This rearrangement joins TRBV2 to TRBJ2-7; D is unresolved. V was trimmed by 2 bases and J by 5 bases, leaving 13 bases between them. CDR1 is SNHLY and CDR2 is FYNNEI in the germline V gene. The CDR3 runs to 14 residues. This chain's CDR3 is CASSELVGSDEQYF. The CDR3 DNA follows: TGTGCCAGCAGTGAACTGGTGGGCTCGGACGAGCAGTACTTC.

This clonotype appeared many times. The rearrangement uses TRBV20-1 and TRBJ2-5; tentatively, D is TRBD2 (5 bases). Trimming removed 7 bases at V and 5 bases at J, with 14 bases between. CDR1 and CDR2 (germline): DFQATT, SNEGSKA (reference sequence). There are 12 residues in the CDR3. The CDR3 loop is CSVKRGLETQYF. CDR3 nucleotide sequence: TGCAGTGTAAAGAGAGGGTTGGAGACCCAGTACTTC.

The rearrangement uses TRBV2 and TRBJ1-5; D ambiguous. Trimming pared 7 bases from V and 6 bases from J, leaving 13 bases between. The V gene's germline CDR1 is SNHLY and CDR2 FYNNEI. The CDR3 is 13 amino acids. CDR3 sequence reads: CASKYRVTQPQHF. CDR3 nucleotides: TGTGCCAGCAAGTATAGGGTGACTCAGCCCCAGCATTTT.

This chain links TRBV4-1 with TRBJ1-6; 9 nucleotides agree with TRBD1. Germline V lookup: CDR1 MGHRA, CDR2 YSYEKL. V trimming: 0 bases; J trimming: 2 bases; junction bases outside the gene matches: 11. The length of the CDR3 is 20 residues. Written as DNA, the CDR3 is TGCGCCAGCAGCCAAGATGGGGGCACAGGGGGCGCAACCTATAATTCACCCCTCCACTTT. Its translation is CASSQDGGTGGATYNSPLHF.

The J gene is TRBJ1-2, the V gene TRBV6-6, with a possible D match to TRBD1 (5 bases). Germline assignment: CDR1 MNHNY and CDR2 SVGAGI (reference sequence). The CDR3 length is 11 residues. V was pared by 10 bases and J by 6 bases, with 12 bases between. The CDR3 spells CATTGVDGYTF. Here the CDR3 DNA reads TGTGCCACCACGGGGGTTGATGGCTACACCTTC.

About this clonotype itself: At one of its ends the junction is not consistent with the germline gene, which may arise from a read error. The genes are TRBV2 and TRBJ1-2, with TRBD1 matching 7 bases. The CDR3 length is 15 residues. Germline loops: CDR1 SNHLY, CDR2 FYNNEI. The DNA of the CDR3 is TGTGCCAGCGGTGATGGGACAGCCTTTAACTATGGCTACACCTTC. Protein: CASGDGTAFNYGYTF.

There are a few counts of this clonotype. This sequence joins TRBV4-1 and TRBJ2-3; the D is unclear. Germline lookup yields CDR1 MGHRA and CDR2 YSYEKL. The V end was cut by 1 base, the J end by 6 bases, with 11 bases between. This CDR3 is built from 14 residues. CDR3 residues: CASSQGAGVDTQYF. CDR3 DNA sequence: TGCGCCAGCAGCCAAGGGGCTGGTGTCGATACGCAGTATTTT.

This rearrangement joins TRBV7-3 to TRBJ2-3; D may correspond to TRBD1 or TRBD2 (5 bases each). Trimming removed 5 bases at V and 4 bases at J, with 19 bases between. The germline V gene encodes CDR1 SGHTA and CDR2 FQGTGA. This CDR3 has 16 amino acids. CDR3 nucleotide sequence: TGTGCCAGCAGCCCCCGGTCTGGGGGAAGGGCAGATACGCAGTATTTT. Encoded protein: CASSPRSGGRADTQYF. The whole variable domain, filled in from reference TRBV7-3 and TRBJ2-3, reads GAGVSQTPSNKVTEKGKYVELRCDPISGHTALYWYRQSLGQGPEFLIYFQGTGAADDSGLPNDRFFAVRPEGSVSTLKIQRTERGDSAVYLCASSPRSGGRADTQYFGPGTRLTVL.

The chain joins TRBV20-1 to TRBJ2-3, with D possibly TRBD1 on 6 matching bases. The CDR3 totals 14 residues. Germline V CDR1 and CDR2: DFQATT, SNEGSKA (reference sequence). Trimming cost V 5 bases and J 0 bases, with 12 bases left between them. In DNA form, the CDR3 reads TGCAGTGCTTTACCGGACAGTAGCACAGATACGCAGTATTTT. It translates to CSALPDSSTDTQYF.

V gene TRBV6-2 or TRBV6-3 combines with J gene TRBJ2-1, with 8 bases matching TRBD1. The CDR3 loop spans 18 amino acids. CDR1 is MNHEY and CDR2 is SVGEGT in the germline V gene. The V gene end was trimmed by 2 bases and the J gene end by 1 base; junction bases not matched to a gene: 10. CDR3 sequence: CASSYDPGQVGSYNEQFF. CDR3 DNA sequence: TGTGCCAGCAGTTACGATCCGGGACAGGTGGGATCCTACAATGAGCAGTTCTTC.

This clonotype was recorded only once. One end of the junction is discordant with germline, which a read error may explain. The rearrangement links TRBV18 to TRBJ2-1; D is unclear. The CDR3 runs to 17 residues. CDR1 KGHSH and CDR2 LQKENI come from the germline V gene. The chain's CDR3 is CAGSPPVEWTLYNEQFF. The CDR3 nucleotides read TGTGCCGGCTCACCACCGGTGGAGTGGACCCTTTACAATGAGCAGTTCTTC.

Notes on this clonotype: Sequence at one end of the junction differs from germline and may be a read error. The genes are TRBV20-1 and TRBJ2-7; D uncertain. CDR1 and CDR2 (germline): DFQATT, SNEGSKA (reference sequence). There are 14 residues in the CDR3. CDR3 protein: CSAREVSSSHEQYF. As DNA, the CDR3 is TGCAGTGCTAGAGAGGTCAGCAGCTCCCACGAGCAGTACTTC.

The chain is built from TRBV15 and TRBJ2-7, with TRBD2 as a possible D gene (5 bases). With 0 bases removed from V and 2 bases from J, the gap between germline ends came to 11 bases. The CDR3 covers 15 residues. Germline CDR1 and CDR2: LNHNV and YYDKDF (reference sequence). The CDR3 nucleotides are TGTGCCACCAGCAGAGATCGGAGGACGGCCTACGAGCAGTACTTC. Residues: CATSRDRRTAYEQYF.

V usage is TRBV28 and J usage is TRBJ1-4; D possibly corresponds to TRBD1 (5 bases). The germline V gene has CDR1 MDHEN and CDR2 SYDVKM. This CDR3 is 13 amino acids long. With 9 bases removed from V and 4 bases from J, the gap between germline ends came to 12 bases. The CDR3 region has the DNA TGTGCCAGTCTACAGACAGTTAATGAAAAACTGTTTTTT. Protein: CASLQTVNEKLFF.